Shown below are 24 T cell receptor beta chains from a single sample sequenced in a study of beta chain features in type 1 diabetes. What was sequenced were expressed TCRB transcripts, since all of the isolated RNA had been reverse transcribed. Clones were read by immunoSEQ multiplex PCR, and TCRdb kept only the in-frame ones, dropping some. The sample includes about 290,000 clones, 8% seen only once; the top ten take roughly 1%. Source material: central memory CD4+ T cells from blood. The receptors were gathered from a woman between 18 and 29 years old in good health.

This clone has only a few counts. The chain carries TRBV29-1 and TRBJ2-5; the match to TRBD2 covers 7 bases. The germline CDR1 and CDR2 sequences are SQVTM and ANQGSEA. This CDR3 spans 13 amino acids. The junction had 5 bases not matched to a gene; V was cut back by 3 bases and J by 4 bases. The CDR3 loop is CSVDLGLGETQYF. The CDR3 DNA is TGCAGCGTTGATCTTGGACTAGGAGAGACCCAGTACTTC.

The sample holds a few counts of this clone. The V call is TRBV23-1, the J call TRBJ1-6; no clear D gene. TRBV23-1 is identified as an open reading frame with a role that is uncertain. The CDR3 is 15 residues long. Trimming took off 6 bases at V and 8 bases at J, with 17 bases between the two ends. The CDR3 protein is CASSPREVMDSPLHF. The CDR3 region has the DNA TGCGCCAGCAGCCCCCGGGAAGTCATGGATTCACCCCTCCACTTT.

This clone appeared a few times. The gene calls are TRBV7-2 and TRBJ2-3, with D possibly called TRBD1 or TRBD2 (5 bases each). With 5 bases removed from V and 2 bases from J, the gap between germline ends came to 14 bases. This CDR3 spans 15 amino acids. Germline loops: CDR1 SGHTA, CDR2 FQGNSA. The CDR3 DNA follows: TGTGCCAGCAGCCGGGTTGGGGGTCCCACAGATACGCAGTATTTT. This gives the protein CASSRVGGPTDTQYF.

This clone was picked up a small number of times. Other DNA sequences in the sample encode the same CDR3. The rearrangement links TRBV11-3 to TRBJ1-1; D unresolved. This CDR3 is 12 amino acids long. CDR1 is SGHNT and CDR2 is YENEEA in the germline V gene. V lost 5 bases to trimming and J lost 3 bases, with 7 bases between them. Written as DNA, the CDR3 is TGTGCCAGCAGCCGGGTGTACACTGAAGCTTTCTTT. It translates to CASSRVYTEAFF.

The rearrangement joins TRBV5-1 to TRBJ2-3, with 7 bases identical to TRBD2. The CDR3 length is 15 residues. Germline V lookup: CDR1 SGHRS, CDR2 YFSETQ. The V gene end was trimmed by 4 bases and the J gene end by 2 bases; junction bases not matched to a gene: 7. CDR3 DNA sequence: TGCGCCAGCAGCCAGAGCGGGGCCCTCACAGATACGCAGTATTTT. Protein product: CASSQSGALTDTQYF.

The gene calls are TRBV7-9 and TRBJ2-1; D uncertain. V lost 1 base and J lost 6, with 10 bases in between. The germline V gene encodes CDR1 SEHNR and CDR2 FQNEAQ (reference sequence). The CDR3 has 14 amino acids. The CDR3: CASSLGFITNEQFF. For the CDR3, the DNA is TGTGCCAGCAGCTTAGGTTTTATTACCAATGAGCAGTTCTTC.

This clone appeared a few times. The rearrangement links TRBV29-1 to TRBJ2-4; no reliable D call. From germline, CDR1 is SQVTM and CDR2 ANQGSEA. Deletions cut 7 bases from V and 1 base from J, with 11 bases between. There are 13 residues in the CDR3. In nucleotides, the CDR3 is TGCAGCGCCCGGGTGCCGGCCAAAAACATTCAGTACTTC. Protein product: CSARVPAKNIQYF.

Here the CDR3 reads CASSQDSGQPYEQYF. Written as DNA, the CDR3 is TGCGCCAGCAGCCAAGATTCAGGACAGCCCTACGAGCAGTACTTC. The chain couples TRBV4-3 to TRBJ2-7; TRBD1 is a possible D gene (6 bases). The CDR3 is made up of 15 amino acids. V lost 0 bases and J 2 bases, leaving 11 bases between the germline ends. CDR1 LGHNA and CDR2 YSLEER come from the germline V gene.

This clone was seen only a few times. V usage is TRBV5-4 and J usage is TRBJ1-1, with 9 bases aligning to TRBD1. CDR3 size: 13 residues. The germline CDR1 and CDR2 sequences are SGHNT and YYREEE (reference sequence). V gave up 2 bases and J gave up 6 bases; unmatched junction bases: 2. The CDR3 reads CASSLQGASEAFF. The CDR3 DNA reads TGTGCCAGCAGCTTACAGGGGGCTTCTGAAGCTTTCTTT.

This clone was observed many times. The chain recombines TRBV10-3 with TRBJ2-1; 9 nucleotides agree with TRBD1. The germline CDR1 and CDR2 sequences are ENHRY and SYGVKD. V lost 10 bases to trimming and J lost 6 bases; unmatched junction nucleotides: 13. The CDR3 totals 15 residues. The CDR3 DNA follows: TGTGCCAGCGAAGAGGGGACAGGGTTGTTCAATGAGCAGTTCTTC. Translated, it gives CASEEGTGLFNEQFF.

This rearrangement joins TRBV5-6 to TRBJ2-1, with D perhaps TRBD1 or TRBD2 (6 bases each). Germline CDR1 SGHDT, CDR2 YYEEEE. The CDR3 is 16 residues long. The V end was cut by 3 bases, the J end by 6 bases, with 19 bases between. For the CDR3, the DNA is TGTGCCAGCAGCTGGGAGGTGGGGGGCTACTTCAATGAGCAGTTCTTC. It codes for CASSWEVGGYFNEQFF.

The rearrangement joins TRBV21-1 to TRBJ1-4; TRBD1, the D gene given by the table, was not confirmed from the DNA. TRBV21-1 is a recognized pseudogene. The CDR3 spans 16 residues. Here the CDR3 reads CASSKAGLQGFEKLFF. The CDR3 DNA is TGTGCCAGCAGCAAAGCGGGTTTACAGGGGTTTGAAAAACTGTTTTTT.

This clone was seen only a few times. The chain employs TRBV18 and TRBJ1-3; TRBD1 matches 9 bases. Germline V CDR1 and CDR2: KGHSH, LQKENI. The V gene end was trimmed by 1 base and the J gene end by 2 bases; junction bases not matched to a gene: 3. This CDR3 has 16 residues. The CDR3, as DNA: TGTGCCAGCTCACCACAAGGACAGGGGACTGGAAACACCATATATTTT. Translated, it gives CASSPQGQGTGNTIYF.

A few counts support this clone. This chain connects TRBV28 to TRBJ1-6; 7 nucleotides align to TRBD1. The CDR3 sequence is 15 residues long. V lost 5 bases and J lost 6; bases outside the gene matches: 7. Germline CDR1 MDHEN, CDR2 SYDVKM. As DNA, the CDR3 is TGTGCCAGCAGTGCGCCGGAGGGGGCTAATTCACCCCTCCACTTT. This codes for CASSAPEGANSPLHF.

This clone was counted only a few times. The genes are TRBV2 and TRBJ2-5, with 9 bases aligning to TRBD1. Per germline, CDR1 SNHLY and CDR2 FYNNEI. With V trimmed by 8 bases and J by 4 bases, 5 bases remained unmatched. The CDR3 consists of 13 residues. The CDR3 sequence is CASSDRGGETQYF. The CDR3 DNA reads as TGTGCCAGCTCGGACAGGGGAGGAGAGACCCAGTACTTC.

This clone was recorded a few times. The chain joins TRBV6-6 to TRBJ2-3, with 7 positions matching TRBD1. The CDR3 has 15 amino acids. J lost 2 bases, V lost 2 bases, and 4 bases had no gene match. Germline V gene sequence: CDR1 MNHNY, CDR2 SVGAGI (reference sequence). Here the CDR3 reads CASSYGTVNTDTQYF. In DNA form, the CDR3 reads TGTGCCAGCAGTTACGGGACAGTCAACACAGATACGCAGTATTTT.

This clone has only a few counts. This chain joins TRBV27 and TRBJ2-5; D is possibly TRBD1 (6 bases). Trimming pared 5 bases from V and 5 bases from J, leaving 21 bases between. Germline CDR1 reads MNHEY; CDR2 reads SMNVEV (reference sequence). The CDR3 runs 16 residues. The CDR3 protein is CASSKVSGVPVETQYF. As DNA, the CDR3 is TGTGCCAGCAGTAAGGTTTCAGGGGTACCGGTGGAGACCCAGTACTTC.

The J gene is TRBJ1-3, the V gene TRBV28; D not resolved. V lost 8 bases to trimming and J lost 1 base, with 9 bases between them. Looked up from germline, CDR1 is MDHEN and CDR2 is SYDVKM. The CDR3 has 13 amino acids. CDR3 DNA: TGTGCCAGCCATTCTACTTCTGGAAACACCATATATTTT. Translated, it gives CASHSTSGNTIYF.

In this sample, this clone turned up a few times. The chain links TRBV15 to TRBJ2-7; TRBD2 matches 11 bases. Germline assignment: CDR1 LNHNV and CDR2 YYDKDF (reference sequence). Trimming cost V 2 bases and J 4 bases; bases outside gene matches: 4. The CDR3 length is 15 residues. Here the CDR3 DNA reads TGTGCCACCAGCAGAACTAGCGGGAGCACTTACGAGCAGTACTTC. This sequence encodes CATSRTSGSTYEQYF.

In this sample, this clone turned up a few times. V and J are TRBV4-1 and TRBJ2-3; D gene ambiguous. There are 13 residues in the CDR3. Trimming removed 5 bases from V and 3 bases from J, with 9 bases in between. Germline CDR1 and CDR2: MGHRA and YSYEKL. CDR3 sequence (DNA): TGCGCCAGCAGCTTGTCAGAGACAGATACGCAGTATTTT. Protein: CASSLSETDTQYF.

The CDR3 spells CASSKGGVAKNIQYF. DNA for the CDR3: TGTGCCAGCAGTAAGGGAGGTGTAGCCAAAAACATTCAGTACTTC. This chain joins TRBV28 and TRBJ2-4; a possible D gene is TRBD2 (6 bases). This CDR3 is built from 15 residues. Germline V gives CDR1 MDHEN, CDR2 SYDVKM. V was shortened by 5 bases and J by 0 bases, with 11 bases between the two germline ends. The variable domain in full, completed from reference TRBV28 and TRBJ2-4, reads DVKVTQSSRYLVKRTGEKVFLECVQDMDHENMFWYRQDPGLGLRLIYFSYDVKMKEKGDIPEGYSVSREKKERFSLILESASTNQTSMYLCASSKGGVAKNIQYFGAGTRLSVL.

This chain links TRBV5-1 with TRBJ1-5; tentatively, D is TRBD1 (5 bases). Trimming removed 4 bases at V and 0 bases at J, with 14 bases between. The germline V gene has CDR1 SGHRS and CDR2 YFSETQ. The CDR3 has 16 residues. The DNA for the CDR3 is TGCGCCAGCAGCCCTACCGGGGGGAATAGCAATCAGCCCCAGCATTTT. Translation gives CASSPTGGNSNQPQHF.

The chain employs TRBV6-5 and TRBJ1-2; TRBD1 matches 8 bases. The CDR3 covers 13 residues. J lost 4 bases, V lost 6 bases, and 4 bases had no gene match. Germline CDR1 is MNHEY and CDR2 is SVGAGI. CDR3 coding DNA: TGTGCCAGCAGCCTGGGACAGGCCTATGGCTACACCTTC. Translation: CASSLGQAYGYTF.

This clone was detected only a few times. The V and J genes are TRBV2 and TRBJ2-2; D remains ambiguous. CDR3 size: 12 residues. V gave up 5 bases and J gave up 5 bases, with 6 bases separating them. Germline CDR1 and CDR2: SNHLY and FYNNEI. In nucleotides, the CDR3 is TGTGCCAGCAGTACTGGGACCGGGGAGCTGTTTTTT. Translated: CASSTGTGELFF. The whole variable domain, remainder taken from reference TRBV2 and TRBJ2-2, is EPEVTQTPSHQVTQMGQEVILRCVPISNHLYFYWYRQILGQKVEFLVSFYNNEISEKSEIFDDQFSVERPDGSNFTLKIRSTKLEDSAMYFCASSTGTGELFFGEGSRLTVL.